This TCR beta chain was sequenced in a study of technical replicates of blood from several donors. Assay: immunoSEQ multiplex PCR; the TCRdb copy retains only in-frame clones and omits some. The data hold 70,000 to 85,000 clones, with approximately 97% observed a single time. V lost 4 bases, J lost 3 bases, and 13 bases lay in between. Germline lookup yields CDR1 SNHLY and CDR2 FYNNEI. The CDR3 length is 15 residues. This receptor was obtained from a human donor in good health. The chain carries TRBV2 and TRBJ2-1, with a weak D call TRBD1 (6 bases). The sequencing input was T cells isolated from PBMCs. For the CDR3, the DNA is TGTGCCAGCAGTGGTTCAGGGACAATCTACAATGAGCAGTTCTTC. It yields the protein CASSGSGTIYNEQFF.